The present T cell receptor beta chain was sequenced within a study of neurological immune-mediated disorders. Study findings and constraints: The phylogenetic placement of 18 of 34 multiple sclerosis patients' repertoires in one related-CDR3 cluster constitutes a possible signature.

V trimming: 3 bases; J trimming: 2 bases; junction bases outside the gene matches: 18. There are 19 residues in the CDR3. The germline CDR1 and CDR2 sequences are SGHAT and FQNNGV. In its sample, this clonotype was seen many times. Antigen: not known. The cDNA was produced through 5'RACE with 10-nucleotide random UMIs. The output of every sequencing run, over 190 million TCR-beta sequences, came from 15-18 subjects. TCRdb re-derived calls from the 5' RACE reads in MiXCR, one entry per CDR3 protein. The sample yields 40,000 to 55,000 distinct CDR3 sequences, 3% to 3.5% seen once. This receptor was obtained from a woman aged 45-65 years with multiple sclerosis. J is TRBJ2-5 and V is TRBV11-2; 7 positions agree with TRBD2. Sequenced material: PBMCs. For the CDR3, the DNA is TGTGCCAGCAGCTTGCCCCTGGGATTTTGGCGGGGGAGACAAGAGACCCAGTACTTC. Translating gives CASSLPLGFWRGRQETQYF. The full variable domain, in which reference TRBV11-2 and TRBJ2-5 provide the parts outside the CDR3, is EAGVAQSPRYKIIEKRQSVAFWCNPISGHATLYWYQQILGQGPKLLIQFQNNGVVDDSQLPKDRFSAERLKGVDSTLKIQPAKLEDSAVYLCASSLPLGFWRGRQETQYFGPGTRLLVL.